The 23 T cell receptor beta chains below were found in one sample sequenced in a study of T cell repertoires in cytomegalovirus infection. Each CDR3 protein gets one entry after TCRdb re-called the reads with MiXCR. The repertoire holds 600,000 to 700,000 distinct CDR3 sequences, with about 30% as singletons. No cognate antigen is known for these TCRs. The sequencing here drew on cultured PBMCs, taken from culture after CMV antigen stimulation. These receptors were collected from a human donor in good health (CMV status not recorded). Some clones in this sample may be carry-over from other donors' samples.

This clonotype appeared a few times. This chain connects TRBV7-2 to TRBJ2-1, with D possibly matching TRBD2 (5 bases). Germline CDR1 and CDR2: SGHTA and FQGNSA. The CDR3 has 12 residues. Trimming cost V 3 bases and J 9 bases, with 9 bases left between them. In DNA form, the CDR3 reads TGTGCCAGCAGCTTCCGTGGAGGTGAGCAGTTCTTC. This codes for CASSFRGGEQFF.

The V and J genes are TRBV15 and TRBJ1-2, with D uncertain. This CDR3 spans 12 amino acids. The ends were cut back, 0 bases at V and 7 bases at J, with 6 bases in the middle. Germline V CDR1 and CDR2: LNHNV, YYDKDF (reference sequence). The CDR3 region is CATSRDWGGYTF. CDR3 sequence (DNA): TGTGCCACCAGCAGAGATTGGGGTGGCTACACCTTC. Variable domain in full (rest from reference TRBV15 and TRBJ1-2): DAMVIQNPRYQVTQFGKPVTLSCSQTLNHNVMYWYQQKSSQAPKLLFHYYDKDFNNEADTPDNFQSRRPNTSFCFLDIRSPGLGDTAMYLCATSRDWGGYTFGSGTRLTVV.

There are a few counts of this clonotype. The CDR3 is CASSLLQGGQETQYF. Written as DNA, the CDR3 is TGTGCCAGCAGCCTACTACAGGGGGGACAAGAGACCCAGTACTTC. The rearrangement links TRBV12-3 or TRBV12-4 to TRBJ2-5; 8 bases fit TRBD1. V lost 6 bases, J lost 2 bases, and 8 bases stayed unmatched. This CDR3 is built from 15 residues.

The chain joins TRBV18 to TRBJ2-7; D is unclear. Germline assignment: CDR1 KGHSH and CDR2 LQKENI. The CDR3 loop spans 14 amino acids. V dropped 2 bases and J dropped 3 bases, with 11 bases sitting between them. The CDR3 sequence is CASSPRLNGYEQYF. The CDR3 region has the DNA TGTGCCAGCTCACCAAGGCTAAATGGCTACGAGCAGTACTTC.

The chain is built from TRBV4-1 and TRBJ2-1, with a possible D match to TRBD2 (6 bases). The ends were cut back, 3 bases at V and 12 bases at J, with 12 bases in the middle. Per germline, CDR1 MGHRA and CDR2 YSYEKL. The CDR3 contains 12 residues. As DNA, the CDR3 is TGCGCCAGCAGCCAGGAGGGCCAAACGCAGTTCTTC. This translates into CASSQEGQTQFF.

This clonotype showed up just a few times. The gene calls are TRBV6-2 or TRBV6-3 and TRBJ2-7; D ambiguous. The CDR3 is made up of 14 amino acids. V was trimmed by 2 bases and J by 0 bases, leaving 8 bases between them. The V gene's germline CDR1 is MNHEY and CDR2 SVGEGT. This CDR3 is CASSYPDHSYEQYF. DNA of the CDR3: TGTGCCAGCAGTTACCCGGACCACTCCTACGAGCAGTACTTC.

This clonotype was counted a few times. The chain links TRBV28 to TRBJ2-7, with 8 bases aligning to TRBD2. Germline V lookup: CDR1 MDHEN, CDR2 SYDVKM. The CDR3 covers 15 residues. V lost 5 bases, J lost 3 bases, and 9 bases stayed unmatched. Here the CDR3 reads CASSAPQRGFYEQYF. CDR3 DNA: TGTGCCAGCAGTGCCCCCCAGCGGGGGTTCTACGAGCAGTACTTC.

The J gene is TRBJ1-5, the V gene TRBV5-4; the match to TRBD1 covers 10 bases. Germline values: CDR1 SGHNT, CDR2 YYREEE (reference sequence). The V gene end was trimmed by 4 bases and the J gene end by 5 bases; junction bases not matched to a gene: 6. CDR3 length equals 15 residues. For the CDR3, the DNA is TGTGCCAGCAGCAAAGCCGGGACAGGGGATCAGCCCCAGCATTTT. It translates to CASSKAGTGDQPQHF. Drawing the rest from reference TRBV5-4 and TRBJ1-5, the complete variable domain is ETGVTQSPTHLIKTRGQQVTLRCSSQSGHNTVSWYQQALGQGPQFIFQYYREEENGRGNFPPRFSGLQFPNYSSELNVNALELDDSALYLCASSKAGTGDQPQHFGDGTRLSIL.

The chain employs TRBV6-8 and TRBJ2-6, with D uncertain. V gave up 8 bases and J gave up 3 bases, with 5 bases separating them. The V gene's germline CDR1 is MNHGY and CDR2 SAAAGT. This CDR3 comprises 12 residues. The CDR3 nucleotides read TGTGCCAGCGGGATTGGGGCCAACGTCCTGACTTTC. This gives the protein CASGIGANVLTF.

In its sample, this clonotype was seen a few times. The chain combines TRBV6-5 with TRBJ2-3; D gene uncertain. The CDR3 spans 11 residues. V was clipped by 7 bases and J by 9 bases, with 11 bases between them. Germline CDR1 MNHEY, CDR2 SVGAGI. In DNA form, the CDR3 reads TGTGCCAGCACCGGCAGCCAGACGCAGTATTTT. Protein: CASTGSQTQYF.

The chain carries TRBV6-2 or TRBV6-3 and TRBJ1-5; maybe TRBD1 (6 bases). Germline CDR1 is MNHEY and CDR2 is SVGEGT. The V gene lost 5 bases and the J gene lost 0 bases, with 14 bases spanning the gap. The CDR3 extends over 16 amino acids. This CDR3 is CASSPRDTRSNQPQHF. CDR3 DNA sequence: TGTGCCAGCAGTCCCCGGGACACTCGTAGCAATCAGCCCCAGCATTTT.

The rearrangement joins TRBV27 to TRBJ2-7; D is ambiguous. Trimming removed 5 bases at V and 0 bases at J, with 14 bases between. Germline V gene lookup returns CDR1 MNHEY and CDR2 SMNVEV (reference sequence). There are 15 residues in the CDR3. This CDR3 is CASSLKALSSYEQYF. CDR3 nucleotides: TGTGCCAGCAGTCTAAAGGCCCTGAGCTCCTACGAGCAGTACTTC.

The chain uses TRBV19 and TRBJ2-1; D may be TRBD1 (6 bases). CDR1 is LNHDA, CDR2 SQIVND, per germline (reference sequence). The length of the CDR3 is 16 residues. V was trimmed by 5 bases and J by 4 bases, leaving 18 bases between them. In nucleotides, the CDR3 is TGTGCCAGTAGTGGCCTCAGGGGAAGCGCGTACAATGAGCAGTTCTTC. It encodes CASSGLRGSAYNEQFF.

The rearrangement links TRBV6-2 or TRBV6-3 to TRBJ2-7; TRBD2 matches at 7 bases. Trimming at V came to 5 bases and at J to 4 bases, leaving 8 bases not matched to a gene. In germline, CDR1 is MNHEY, CDR2 SVGEGT. CDR3 size: 14 residues. As DNA, the CDR3 is TGTGCCAGCAGTAGCGGGGCGGAGCCATACGAGCAGTACTTC. Translated: CASSSGAEPYEQYF.

V is TRBV5-4 and J is TRBJ1-3, with D unclear. Germline CDR1 is SGHNT and CDR2 is YYREEE (reference sequence). The CDR3 totals 13 residues. Trimming removed 4 bases at V and 7 bases at J, with 12 bases between. The CDR3 protein is CASSPGGLNTIYF. CDR3 in DNA: TGTGCCAGCAGCCCGGGAGGGCTGAACACCATATATTTT.

This sequence joins TRBV2 and TRBJ1-6; no firm D call. Germline values: CDR1 SNHLY, CDR2 FYNNEI. Trimming removed 9 bases from V and 8 bases from J, with 14 bases in between. The CDR3 has 13 amino acids. CDR3 bases: TGTGCCAGAGGGAAGCCACTTCATTCACCCCTCCACTTT. Protein sequence: CARGKPLHSPLHF.

The V gene is TRBV5-1, the J gene TRBJ2-5, with TRBD2 matching over 10 bases. This CDR3 is built from 15 residues. Germline lookup yields CDR1 SGHRS and CDR2 YFSETQ. With V trimmed by 4 bases and J by 3 bases, 6 bases remained unmatched. CDR3: CASSRELAGEETQYF. CDR3 bases: TGCGCCAGCAGCCGGGAGCTAGCGGGGGAAGAGACCCAGTACTTC.

This clonotype was counted ten times or more. The gene calls are TRBV7-2 and TRBJ2-7; D is perhaps TRBD1 (5 bases). The length of the CDR3 is 15 residues. Germline CDR1 and CDR2: SGHTA and FQGNSA. Trimming removed 1 base from V and 2 bases from J, with 12 bases in between. CDR3 bases: TGTGCCAGCAGCTTAGTGGCTAGGGGTACCTACGAGCAGTACTTC. Translation gives CASSLVARGTYEQYF.

The rearrangement uses TRBV30 and TRBJ1-4; TRBD1 matches at 7 bases. In germline, CDR1 is GTSNPN, CDR2 SVGIG (reference sequence). Trimming removed 4 bases from V and 4 bases from J; junction bases left unmatched: 9. This CDR3 contains 15 residues. CDR3: CAWNSAGTVNEKLFF. CDR3 sequence (DNA): TGTGCCTGGAATTCGGCCGGGACAGTTAATGAAAAACTGTTTTTT.

This clonotype was counted a few times. This rearrangement joins TRBV7-6 to TRBJ1-1, with D possibly being TRBD1 (6 bases). There are 14 residues in the CDR3. Germline-derived CDR1 and CDR2 are SGHVS and FNYEAQ. Between the trimmed V and J ends, which lost 1 base and 4 bases, there was a span of 10 bases. CDR3 loop: CASSLGVRGTEAFF. In DNA, the CDR3 is TGTGCCAGCAGCTTAGGGGTCAGGGGCACTGAAGCTTTCTTT.

The chain combines TRBV11-2 with TRBJ1-1; maybe TRBD1 (6 bases). Per germline, CDR1 SGHAT and CDR2 FQNNGV. V shed 3 bases and J shed 1 base, with 15 bases lying between them. The CDR3 contains 16 residues. The CDR3 is CASSLGARAWNTEAFF. The CDR3 nucleotides read TGTGCCAGCAGCTTGGGGGCCAGGGCGTGGAACACTGAAGCTTTCTTT.

This clonotype has just a few counts. The genes are TRBV2 and TRBJ2-2, with D tentatively TRBD1 (6 bases). V was pared by 6 bases and J by 7 bases, with 12 bases between. The germline V gene encodes CDR1 SNHLY and CDR2 FYNNEI. The CDR3 covers 13 residues. CDR3 loop: CASSGQRLGELFF. The CDR3 DNA reads as TGTGCCAGCAGCGGACAGAGGCTCGGGGAGCTGTTTTTT.

In this sample, this clonotype turned up many times. The CDR3 region is CASSPGGRGAQYF. The CDR3 DNA follows: TGTGCCAGCAGCCCGGGCGGGCGGGGGGCCCAGTACTTC. The rearrangement links TRBV7-2 to TRBJ2-5; the match to TRBD2 covers 8 bases. The ends lost 5 bases at V and 9 bases at J; junction bases unmatched: 8. Germline assignment: CDR1 SGHTA and CDR2 FQGNSA. The CDR3 totals 13 residues. Variable domain in full (rest from reference TRBV7-2 and TRBJ2-5): GAGVSQSPSNKVTEKGKDVELRCDPISGHTALYWYRQSLGQGLEFLIYFQGNSAPDKSGLPSDRFSAERTGGSVSTLTIQRTQQEDSAVYLCASSPGGRGAQYFGPGTRLLVL.